The 18 T cell receptor beta chains reported below all come from one sample, sequenced in a study of T cells after yellow fever vaccination. TCRdb re-called the 5' RACE reads with MiXCR, one entry per CDR3 protein. The sample holds some 400,000 distinct CDR3 sequences, around 6.5% seen once. This material consisted of PBMCs, taken 5 days after the yellow fever booster vaccination. The receptors derive from a man aged 25 to 40 who received the YFV17D yellow fever vaccine.

This clonotype was seen repeatedly, ten times or more. The J gene is TRBJ1-5, the V gene TRBV2; maybe TRBD1 (5 bases). Germline lookup yields CDR1 SNHLY and CDR2 FYNNEI. The CDR3 consists of 13 residues. The V end was cut by 7 bases, the J end by 6 bases, with 13 bases between. The DNA for the CDR3 is TGTGCCAGCACGCGAGAGGGGTTTCAGCCCCAGCATTTT. Amino acids: CASTREGFQPQHF.

This clonotype was seen at least ten times. The V call is TRBV20-1, the J call TRBJ1-1; possibly TRBD1 for D (6 bases). Germline loops: CDR1 DFQATT, CDR2 SNEGSKA (reference sequence). V lost 0 bases, J lost 0 bases, and 8 bases lay in between. This CDR3 is 14 amino acids long. CDR3 amino acids: CSARDQGLNTEAFF. The CDR3 DNA is TGCAGTGCTAGAGATCAGGGGTTGAACACTGAAGCTTTCTTT.

There are many counts of this clonotype. This chain links TRBV12-3 or TRBV12-4 with TRBJ2-2; D is unclear. Trimming left V 3 bases short and J 0 bases short, with 5 bases between. This CDR3 is built from 14 residues. CDR3 nucleotide sequence: TGTGCCAGCAGTTTCCGGGCGAACACCGGGGAGCTGTTTTTT. It yields the protein CASSFRANTGELFF.

This clonotype appeared a few times. The V gene is TRBV14, the J gene TRBJ1-3, with a possible D match to TRBD1 (6 bases). This CDR3 is 15 amino acids long. Germline values: CDR1 SGHDN, CDR2 FVKESK. V was cut by 2 bases and J by 0 bases, with 8 bases left in between. In nucleotides, the CDR3 is TGTGCCAGCAGCCAAACGGACAGCTCTGGAAACACCATATATTTT. Residues: CASSQTDSSGNTIYF.

The V gene is TRBV30, the J gene TRBJ2-7; D might be TRBD1 (6 bases). Germline loops: CDR1 GTSNPN, CDR2 SVGIG (reference sequence). The V end lost 5 bases, the J end lost 2 bases, and 16 bases lay between the germline ends. CDR3 length: 14 amino acids. The CDR3 DNA reads TGTGCCTGGGCCCCGCAGGGGACCCCCTACGAGCAGTACTTC. Protein sequence: CAWAPQGTPYEQYF.

This rearrangement joins TRBV29-1 to TRBJ2-6, with D perhaps given as TRBD1 or TRBD2 (5 bases each). This CDR3 has 15 amino acids. V was clipped by 3 bases and J by 1 base, with 10 bases between them. Germline CDR1 reads SQVTM; CDR2 reads ANQGSEA. This chain's CDR3 is CSVESGGSGANVLTF. CDR3 DNA: TGCAGCGTTGAGTCTGGGGGATCTGGGGCCAACGTCCTGACTTTC.

The chain uses TRBV20-1 and TRBJ1-5; TRBD1 matches 10 bases. The CDR3 consists of 15 residues. The germline V gene encodes CDR1 DFQATT and CDR2 SNEGSKA (reference sequence). V shed 5 bases and J 8 bases; nucleotides not matched to a gene: 12. CDR3 in amino acids: CSARQGAREMEPQHF. In DNA form, the CDR3 reads TGCAGTGCTCGACAGGGGGCGCGGGAAATGGAGCCCCAGCATTTT.

A few counts support this clonotype. Here the CDR3 DNA reads TGTGCCAGCAGCCAGTTACTAGCGGGGGGCACAGATACGCAGTATTTT. Its protein product is CASSQLLAGGTDTQYF. V usage is TRBV14 and J usage is TRBJ2-3; TRBD2 matches 11 bases. Trimming at V came to 3 bases and at J to 1 base, leaving 3 bases not matched to a gene. The CDR3 covers 16 residues. CDR1 is SGHDN and CDR2 is FVKESK in the germline V gene. The whole variable domain, remainder taken from reference TRBV14 and TRBJ2-3, is EAGVTQFPSHSVIEKGQTVTLRCDPISGHDNLYWYRRVMGKEIKFLLHFVKESKQDESGMPNNRFLAERTGGTYSTLKVQPAELEDSGVYFCASSQLLAGGTDTQYFGPGTRLTVL.

The chain recombines TRBV5-1 with TRBJ1-1; possible D gene TRBD1, 6 bases. V lost 5 bases and J lost 3, with 14 bases in between. The CDR3 spans 14 residues. Germline assignment: CDR1 SGHRS and CDR2 YFSETQ. CDR3 residues: CASRSGARDTEAFF. In DNA, the CDR3 is TGCGCCAGCAGATCAGGGGCGCGGGACACTGAAGCTTTCTTT.

This clonotype was detected ten times or more. The chain couples TRBV12-3 or TRBV12-4 to TRBJ2-7; no clear D. The CDR3 extends over 13 amino acids. The V end was cut by 1 base, the J end by 3 bases, with 7 bases between. CDR3 coding DNA: TGTGCCAGCAGTTTAGGGGCCCTCTACGAGCAGTACTTC. Residues: CASSLGALYEQYF.

This clonotype has a count of ten or more. The V call is TRBV5-8, the J call TRBJ1-5, with D possibly matching TRBD1 (6 bases). Germline loops: CDR1 SGHTS, CDR2 YDEGEE. The CDR3 is 13 residues long. With 4 bases removed from V and 6 bases from J, the gap between germline ends came to 11 bases. The DNA of the CDR3 is TGTGCCAGCAGCACCCAGGGGTCTCAGCCCCAGCATTTT. Residues: CASSTQGSQPQHF. Using reference TRBV5-8 and TRBJ1-5 for the parts outside the CDR3, the full variable domain is EAGVTQSPTHLIKTRGQQATLRCSPISGHTSVYWYQQALGLGLQFLLWYDEGEERNRGNFPPRFSGRQFPNYSSELNVNALELEDSALYLCASSTQGSQPQHFGDGTRLSIL.

This clonotype was seen many times. The J gene is TRBJ2-1, the V gene TRBV5-1, with 7 bases fitting TRBD2. V was clipped by 0 bases and J by 13 bases; unmatched bases: 13. Germline V gene sequence: CDR1 SGHRS, CDR2 YFSETQ. This CDR3 spans 15 amino acids. The DNA of the CDR3 is TGCGCCAGCAGCTTGGGTCCTAGCGGAGGGCCCGGCCAGTTCTTC. It translates to CASSLGPSGGPGQFF.

This clonotype has more than one count but fewer than ten. The chain joins TRBV7-9 to TRBJ2-6, with D perhaps assigned TRBD1 or TRBD2 (5 bases each). Germline CDR1 SEHNR, CDR2 FQNEAQ (reference sequence). V lost 10 bases to trimming and J lost 0 bases, with 10 bases between them. This CDR3 region has 14 residues. Here the CDR3 reads CAMRGTSGANVLTF. Here the CDR3 DNA reads TGTGCCATGCGTGGGACCTCTGGGGCCAACGTCCTGACTTTC.

As regards this clonotype: At one of its ends the junction is not consistent with the germline gene, which may arise from a read error. The chain is built from TRBV20-1 and TRBJ1-2, with TRBD1 matching over 9 bases. Per the germline V gene, CDR1 is DFQATT and CDR2 is SNEGSKA (reference sequence). The CDR3 extends over 17 amino acids. DNA of the CDR3: TGCTGTGCTAGAGGGCGACAGGGGGAGGCCATTAACTATGGCTACACCTTC. It specifies CCARGRQGEAINYGYTF.

This clonotype has only a few counts. The chain joins TRBV14 to TRBJ2-6; D is tentatively TRBD1 or TRBD2 (5 bases each). This CDR3 contains 18 residues. The germline V gene encodes CDR1 SGHDN and CDR2 FVKESK. The V end was cut by 0 bases, the J end by 5 bases, with 17 bases between. CDR3 loop: CASSQERGRRIRANVLTF. CDR3 sequence (DNA): TGTGCCAGCAGCCAAGAGAGGGGTCGCCGGATTAGGGCCAACGTCCTGACTTTC.

This clonotype has ten or more counts. This chain uses TRBV7-6 with TRBJ1-2; D is unclear. V was clipped by 2 bases and J by 3 bases, with 7 bases between them. CDR3 length: 13 amino acids. Germline V gene data show CDR1 as SGHVS and CDR2 as FNYEAQ. The CDR3 loop is CASSLFSDYGYTF. The CDR3 DNA follows: TGTGCCAGCAGCTTATTTAGCGACTATGGCTACACCTTC.

V is TRBV7-2 and J is TRBJ2-7; tentative D call: TRBD2 (6 bases). V was pared by 5 bases and J by 3 bases, with 11 bases between. From germline, CDR1 is SGHTA and CDR2 FQGNSA. The CDR3 extends over 13 amino acids. This CDR3 is CASSKGLFYEQYF. The CDR3 DNA reads TGTGCCAGCAGCAAGGGACTGTTCTACGAGCAGTACTTC.

This chain uses TRBV7-8 with TRBJ2-1, with 7 positions matching TRBD1. Germline CDR1 and CDR2: SGHVS and FQNEAQ. This CDR3 region has 13 residues. J gave up 7 bases and V 5 bases, and 5 bases lay outside the gene matches. DNA for the CDR3: TGTGCCAGCAGCATAGGGACAGTGAATGAGCAGTTCTTC. Translated, it gives CASSIGTVNEQFF.